The T cell receptor (beta chain) described here comes from a study of blood T cell repertoires in COVID-19 (dated by TCRdb to the early 2020s). In the study overall: Samples covering the acute and convalescent phases of COVID-19 were provided by collaborators in the United States, Italy and Spain. The material from the prospective study consisted of cDNA or gDNA derived from T cells, B-cell-depleted T cells, or PBMCs. The dataset comprised deeply sampled blood TCRbeta repertoires from subjects exposed to, actively infected with, or recovered from COVID-19. Where available, HLA class I and class II types were obtained from metadata supplied by the sample provider rather than from assay-based typing. The repertoires were made available in a free public database intended to serve as a resource for research on the immune response to SARS-CoV-2. Samples were obtained from the ongoing ImmuneRACE study (first 160 participants) and from 1,254 subjects provided by 6 global collaborators. The sample metadata nearly always contained a de-identified subject ID, COVID-19 status, age in years and sex.

Each collaborating institution followed its own protocols to collect whole blood in K2EDTA tubes. Collaborator samples were shipped for TCRbeta analysis as frozen whole blood, isolated PBMCs, or DNA extracted from either sample type. The CDR3, cysteine through phenylalanine, is 14 amino acids long. The kept DNA is CDR3 alone, 42 bases in frame from the first base. According to the germline V gene, CDR1 reads SGHAT and CDR2 reads FQNNGV. Trimming takes 4 bases from V and 7 bases from J, and the germline ends sit 14 bases apart. To note about this clone: It has no known antigen specificity. Qualities for individual bases were not recorded, and no much larger clone is one base off.

The immunoSEQ Assay, a bias-controlled multiplex PCR, was used to amplify TCRbeta CDR3 regions from genomic DNA. In the source study's methods: Nucleated cell counts per sample were estimated from amplification of reference gene primers within the assay. To quantify the absolute abundance of each unique TCRbeta CDR3 rearrangement, sequence reads were collapsed and filtered. For each sample, productive Simpson clonality was calculated by taking the square root of Simpson's diversity index across productive rearrangements. In its TCRdb copy, this immuneACCESS table keeps in-frame sequences only and misses some clones. Where compared with another copy, unresolved V genes explain less than half of these, and the others have no known cause. V and J calls and clone size are as listed in that table; D and trimming were resolved from the DNA. The sample contains 130,000 to 150,000 clones, about 80% of them found a single time. The ten largest clonotypes hold 3% of the sample.

The full study reports these points: The quantity of clinical and demographic metadata differed by source and by participant and was supplied without curation.

Sequencing was done on a sample of peripheral blood. The chain couples TRBV11-2 to TRBJ1-5; perhaps TRBD1 is the D gene, with 6 bases matching. The TCR sequence derives from a woman over 75 with acute or convalescent COVID-19. This receptor has the CDR3 CASSSDSLFQPQHF. The bases read TGTGCCAGCAGCTCGGACAGCCTATTCCAGCCCCAGCATTTT.